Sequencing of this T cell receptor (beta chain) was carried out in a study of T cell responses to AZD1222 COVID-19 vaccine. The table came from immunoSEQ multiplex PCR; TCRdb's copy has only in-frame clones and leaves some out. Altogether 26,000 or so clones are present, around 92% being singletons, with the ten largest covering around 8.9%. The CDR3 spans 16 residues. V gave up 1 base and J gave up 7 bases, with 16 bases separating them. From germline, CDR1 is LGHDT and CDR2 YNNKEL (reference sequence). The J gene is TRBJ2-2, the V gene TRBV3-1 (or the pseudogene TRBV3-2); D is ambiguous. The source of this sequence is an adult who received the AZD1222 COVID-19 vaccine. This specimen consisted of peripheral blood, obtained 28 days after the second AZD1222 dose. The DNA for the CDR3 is TGTGCCAGCAGCCAAGGGCCCGGCGGCAGGCACGGGGAGCTGTTTTTT. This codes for CASSQGPGGRHGELFF.